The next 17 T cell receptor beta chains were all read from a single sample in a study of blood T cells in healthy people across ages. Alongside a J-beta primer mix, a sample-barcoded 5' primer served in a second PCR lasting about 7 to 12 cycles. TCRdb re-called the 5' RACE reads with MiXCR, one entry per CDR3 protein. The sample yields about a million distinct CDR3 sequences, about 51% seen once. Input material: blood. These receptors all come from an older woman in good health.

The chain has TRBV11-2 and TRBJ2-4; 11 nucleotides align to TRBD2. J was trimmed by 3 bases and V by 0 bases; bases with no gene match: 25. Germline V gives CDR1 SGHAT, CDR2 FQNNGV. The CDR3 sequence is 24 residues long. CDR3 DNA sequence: TGTGCCAGCAGCTTAGAACAGGCGGTTGGGGGGGGACTAGCGGAGGGGAGTGGCAAAAACATTCAGTACTTC. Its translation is CASSLEQAVGGGLAEGSGKNIQYF.

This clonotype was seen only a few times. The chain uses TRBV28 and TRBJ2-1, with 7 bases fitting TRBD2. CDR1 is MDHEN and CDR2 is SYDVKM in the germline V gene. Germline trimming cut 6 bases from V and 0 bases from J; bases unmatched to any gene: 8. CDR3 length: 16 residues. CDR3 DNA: TGTGCCAGCAGCACTATAGCGGGCGGCTCCTACAATGAGCAGTTCTTC. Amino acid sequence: CASSTIAGGSYNEQFF.

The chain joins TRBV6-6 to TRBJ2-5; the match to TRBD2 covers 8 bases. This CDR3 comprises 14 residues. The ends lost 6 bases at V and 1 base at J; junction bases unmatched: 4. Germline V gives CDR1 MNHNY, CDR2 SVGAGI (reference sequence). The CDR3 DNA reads TGTGCCAGCAGACGGACTAGCACCCAAGAGACCCAGTACTTC. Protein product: CASRRTSTQETQYF.

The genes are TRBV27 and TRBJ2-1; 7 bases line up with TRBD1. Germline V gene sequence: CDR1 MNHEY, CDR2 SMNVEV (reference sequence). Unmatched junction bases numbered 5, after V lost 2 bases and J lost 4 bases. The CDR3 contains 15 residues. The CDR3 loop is CASSLMQGVYNEQFF. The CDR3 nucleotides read TGTGCCAGCAGTTTAATGCAGGGGGTGTACAATGAGCAGTTCTTC.

Written as DNA, the CDR3 is TGTGCCAGCAGCAAACGAGACAGCCTTCTAACCTACAATGAGCAGTTCTTC. Its translation is CASSKRDSLLTYNEQFF. This chain links TRBV7-2 with TRBJ2-1; D is perhaps TRBD1 (5 bases). V was cut by 5 bases and J by 2 bases, with 19 bases left in between. CDR3 length: 17 residues. Germline values: CDR1 SGHTA, CDR2 FQGNSA.

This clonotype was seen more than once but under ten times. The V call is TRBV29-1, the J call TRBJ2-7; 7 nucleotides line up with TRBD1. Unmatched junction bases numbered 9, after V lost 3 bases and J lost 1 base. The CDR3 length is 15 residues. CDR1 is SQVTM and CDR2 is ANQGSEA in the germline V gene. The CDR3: CSVEYPGTASYEQYF. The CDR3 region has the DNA TGCAGCGTTGAGTACCCCGGGACAGCATCCTACGAGCAGTACTTC.

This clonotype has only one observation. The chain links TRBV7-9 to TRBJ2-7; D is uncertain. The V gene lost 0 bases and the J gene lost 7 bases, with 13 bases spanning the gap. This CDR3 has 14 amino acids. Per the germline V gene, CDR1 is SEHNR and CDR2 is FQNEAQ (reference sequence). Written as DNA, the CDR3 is TGTGCCAGCAGCTTAGCGGGCCCCTACAATGAGCAGTACTTC. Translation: CASSLAGPYNEQYF.

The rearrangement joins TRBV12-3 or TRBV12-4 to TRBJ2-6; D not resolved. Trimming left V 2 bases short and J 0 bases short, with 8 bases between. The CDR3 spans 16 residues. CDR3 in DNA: TGTGCCAGCAGTTTAACACGAGGCTCTGGGGCCAACGTCCTGACTTTC. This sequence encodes CASSLTRGSGANVLTF.

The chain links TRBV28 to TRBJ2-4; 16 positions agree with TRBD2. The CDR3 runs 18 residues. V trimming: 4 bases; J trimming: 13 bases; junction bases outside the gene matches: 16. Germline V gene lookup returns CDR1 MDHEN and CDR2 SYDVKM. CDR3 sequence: CASSYSRPGLAGGTLQYF. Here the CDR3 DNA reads TGTGCCAGCAGTTACAGCCGACCGGGACTAGCGGGAGGGACCTTGCAGTACTTC.

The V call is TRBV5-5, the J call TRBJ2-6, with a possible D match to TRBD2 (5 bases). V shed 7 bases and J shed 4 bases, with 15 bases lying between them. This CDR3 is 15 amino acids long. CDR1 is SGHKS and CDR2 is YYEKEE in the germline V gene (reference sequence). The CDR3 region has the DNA TGTGCCAGCTTGTCGGGAACAACCGGGGCCAACGTCCTGACTTTC. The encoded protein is CASLSGTTGANVLTF.

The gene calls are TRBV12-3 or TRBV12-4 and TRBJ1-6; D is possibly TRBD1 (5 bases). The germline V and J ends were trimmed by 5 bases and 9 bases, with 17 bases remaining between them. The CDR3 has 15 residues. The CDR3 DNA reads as TGTGCCAGCAGTCGCCGCCCACCAGGGTCTTCACCCCTCCACTTT. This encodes CASSRRPPGSSPLHF.

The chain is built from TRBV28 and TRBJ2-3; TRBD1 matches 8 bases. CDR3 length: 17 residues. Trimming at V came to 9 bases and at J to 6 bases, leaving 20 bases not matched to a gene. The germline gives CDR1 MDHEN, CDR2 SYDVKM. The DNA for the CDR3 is TGTGCCAGTCCTTCATCAGACAGGGGTGAAAATTTTGATACGCAGTATTTT. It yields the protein CASPSSDRGENFDTQYF. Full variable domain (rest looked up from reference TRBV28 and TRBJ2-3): DVKVTQSSRYLVKRTGEKVFLECVQDMDHENMFWYRQDPGLGLRLIYFSYDVKMKEKGDIPEGYSVSREKKERFSLILESASTNQTSMYLCASPSSDRGENFDTQYFGPGTRLTVL.

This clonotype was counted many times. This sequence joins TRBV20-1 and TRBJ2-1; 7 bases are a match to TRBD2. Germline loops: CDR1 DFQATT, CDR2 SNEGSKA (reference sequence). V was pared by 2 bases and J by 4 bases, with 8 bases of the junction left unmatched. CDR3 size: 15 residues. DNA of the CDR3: TGCAGTGCTAGACCTACCCCAGCGGGATACAATGAGCAGTTCTTC. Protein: CSARPTPAGYNEQFF.

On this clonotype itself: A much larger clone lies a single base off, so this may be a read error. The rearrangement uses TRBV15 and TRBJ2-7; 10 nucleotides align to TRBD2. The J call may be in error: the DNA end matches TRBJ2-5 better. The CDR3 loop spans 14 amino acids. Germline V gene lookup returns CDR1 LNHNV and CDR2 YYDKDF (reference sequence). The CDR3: CATGPAGLAETQYF. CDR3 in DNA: TGTGCCACCGGTCCCGCGGGACTAGCGGAGACCCAGTACTTC.

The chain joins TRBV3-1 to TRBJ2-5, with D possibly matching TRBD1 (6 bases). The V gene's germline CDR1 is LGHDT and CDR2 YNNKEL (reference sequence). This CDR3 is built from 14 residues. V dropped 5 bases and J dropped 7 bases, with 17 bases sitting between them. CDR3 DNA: TGTGCCAGCAGCTTGAGACAGGCCAAAGGGACCCAGTACTTC. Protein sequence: CASSLRQAKGTQYF.

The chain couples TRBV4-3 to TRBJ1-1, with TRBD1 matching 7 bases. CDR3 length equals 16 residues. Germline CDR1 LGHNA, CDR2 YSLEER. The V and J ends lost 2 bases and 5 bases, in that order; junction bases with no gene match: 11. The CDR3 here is CASSQPRARGSTEAFF. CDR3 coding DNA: TGCGCCAGCAGCCAACCCCGGGCCAGGGGGAGTACTGAAGCTTTCTTT.

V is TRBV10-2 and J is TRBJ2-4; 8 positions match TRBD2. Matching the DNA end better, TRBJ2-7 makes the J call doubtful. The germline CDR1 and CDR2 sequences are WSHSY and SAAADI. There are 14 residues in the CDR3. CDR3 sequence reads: CASGRSGSWYEQYF. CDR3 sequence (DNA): TGCGCCAGCGGCCGAAGCGGGAGTTGGTACGAGCAGTACTTC.